These 6 T cell receptor beta chains were all obtained from the same sample, sequenced in a study of cytomegalovirus exposure and HLA in healthy donors. Amplification used 60 Vbeta primers and 13 Jbeta primers. Assay used: immunoSEQ multiplex PCR; TCRdb lists only in-frame clones, some missing. The sample consists of under 200,000 clones, approximately 82% of them appearing once. Material: PBMCs. These receptors were taken from a male donor in good health and CMV-seropositive.

This chain links TRBV5-1 with TRBJ1-1; 7 bases are shared with TRBD1. J lost 8 bases, V lost 7 bases, and 11 bases had no gene match. The germline gives CDR1 SGHRS, CDR2 YFSETQ. The CDR3 is 13 amino acids. The CDR3 sequence is CASQAEGGLEAFF. The CDR3, as DNA: TGCGCCAGCCAAGCTGAAGGGGGCTTGGAAGCTTTCTTT.

The chain recombines TRBV7-2 with TRBJ1-3; tentative D call: TRBD1 (6 bases). The CDR3 consists of 14 residues. Germline assignment: CDR1 SGHTA and CDR2 FQGNSA. Trimming stripped 6 bases from V and 0 bases from J, with 9 bases between. In DNA form, the CDR3 reads TGTGCCAGCAGACTGACAGGCTCTGGAAACACCATATATTTT. Translation: CASRLTGSGNTIYF.

The gene calls are TRBV4-1 and TRBJ1-2, with TRBD1 matching over 9 bases. Germline V gene sequence: CDR1 MGHRA, CDR2 YSYEKL. The junction had 11 bases not matched to a gene; V was cut back by 2 bases and J by 7 bases. The CDR3 is 16 amino acids. CDR3 bases: TGCGCCAGCAGCCAACCCTTCGGACAGGGGCGGGGTGGCTACACCTTC. It codes for CASSQPFGQGRGGYTF.

V is TRBV18 and J is TRBJ1-2; D might be TRBD1 (5 bases). Germline CDR1 reads KGHSH; CDR2 reads LQKENI. The CDR3 runs 14 residues. Trimming stripped 5 bases from V and 3 bases from J, with 13 bases between. Here the CDR3 DNA reads TGTGCCAGCTCAAAAGGGGAATCGGACTATGGCTACACCTTC. It is translated as CASSKGESDYGYTF.

The CDR3 bases are TGTGCCAGCAGTTCAGCCGGGACAGGGGGCCACGAGCAGTACTTC. It encodes CASSSAGTGGHEQYF. This chain joins TRBV28 and TRBJ2-7; 12 bases match TRBD1. Germline loops: CDR1 MDHEN, CDR2 SYDVKM. With V trimmed by 4 bases and J by 5 bases, 6 bases remained unmatched. The CDR3 length is 15 residues.

The chain carries TRBV5-1 and TRBJ2-6, with 7 nucleotides matching TRBD1. CDR3 length: 15 amino acids. Germline V gene data show CDR1 as SGHRS and CDR2 as YFSETQ. With V trimmed by 2 bases and J by 2 bases, 1 base remained unmatched. CDR3 nucleotide sequence: TGCGCCAGCAGCTTACAGGGGACTGGGGCCAACGTCCTGACTTTC. Translating it yields CASSLQGTGANVLTF.